Sequencing of this TCR beta chain was carried out in a study of blood T cell repertoires in COVID-19. Produced via immunoSEQ multiplex PCR; TCRdb's table is partial and in-frame only. The table has some 110,000 clones, about 80% seen once. Germline CDR1 MNHEY, CDR2 SMNVEV (reference sequence). The CDR3 runs to 15 residues. V lost 5 bases and J 0 bases, leaving 13 bases between the germline ends. This clone was observed once. The V call is TRBV27, the J call TRBJ1-1; no reliable D call. This TCR was sampled from an older man with active or convalescent COVID-19. The sequenced material came from peripheral blood. CDR3 nucleotides: TGTGCCAGCAGTCCTATGGGCCCCATGAACACTGAAGCTTTCTTT. It is translated as CASSPMGPMNTEAFF.